A single sample gave rise to the 30 T cell receptor beta chains below, sequenced in a study of breast tumors, draining lymph nodes, adjacent tissues. TCRdb re-called the multiplex PCR reads with MiXCR, one entry per CDR3 protein. The sample carries some 120,000 distinct CDR3 sequences, just under 20% recorded once. Breast cancer patients provided tissue from their axillary draining lymph nodes. The specimen was axillary lymph node tissue. These receptors all come from a female donor with breast cancer. Some clones in this sample may be carry-over from other donors' samples.

With regard to this clonotype: A much larger clone lies a single base off, so this may be a read error. This chain links TRBV4-1 with TRBJ2-2; D call uncertain. This CDR3 has 14 residues. Germline CDR1 and CDR2: MGHRA and YSYEKL. In nucleotides, the CDR3 is TGCGCCAGCGGCCAAGACCAGAACACCGGGGAGCTGTTTTTT. Encoded protein: CASGQDQNTGELFF.

This clonotype was found a few times. V and J are TRBV11-1 and TRBJ2-3; either TRBD1 or TRBD2 may fit D (6 bases each). Trimming took off 5 bases at V and 3 bases at J, with 18 bases between the two ends. Germline V gives CDR1 SGHAT, CDR2 FQDESV (reference sequence). This CDR3 comprises 16 residues. The CDR3 sequence is CASSPGGREGTDTQYF. The CDR3 DNA reads TGTGCCAGCAGCCCCGGGGGCAGGGAAGGGACAGATACGCAGTATTTT.

This clonotype has at least ten counts. This rearrangement joins TRBV18 to TRBJ2-7; 7 bases match TRBD1. Germline lookup yields CDR1 KGHSH and CDR2 LQKENI. V dropped 4 bases and J dropped 7; count of bases not matched to a gene: 4. The CDR3 totals 12 residues. The DNA of the CDR3 is TGTGCCAGCTCACTAGACAGGGTTGAGCAGTACTTC. Protein product: CASSLDRVEQYF.

This clonotype was detected ten times or more. This sequence joins TRBV20-1 and TRBJ2-1; D remains unclear. Between the trimmed V and J ends, which lost 0 bases and 6 bases, there was a span of 3 bases. Per the germline V gene, CDR1 is DFQATT and CDR2 is SNEGSKA (reference sequence). The CDR3 sequence is 11 residues long. The DNA for the CDR3 is TGCAGTGCTAGAGATAGCAATGAGCAGTTCTTC. This translates into CSARDSNEQFF.

This clonotype occurred many times. The gene calls are TRBV10-2 and TRBJ2-3; D is uncertain. Germline loops: CDR1 WSHSY, CDR2 SAAADI. The CDR3 is made up of 17 amino acids. V dropped 3 bases and J dropped 5 bases, with 21 bases sitting between them. The CDR3 region is CASSDPRAGDMGDTQYF. CDR3 DNA sequence: TGCGCCAGCAGTGACCCCCGAGCCGGAGATATGGGAGATACGCAGTATTTT.

This clonotype was picked up many times. The genes are TRBV2 and TRBJ2-2; D remains unclear. The germline V gene has CDR1 SNHLY and CDR2 FYNNEI. With 4 bases removed from V and 6 bases from J, the gap between germline ends came to 12 bases. This CDR3 is 14 amino acids long. CDR3 sequence: CASSVMMSAGELFF. The CDR3 bases are TGTGCCAGCAGTGTTATGATGTCTGCCGGGGAGCTGTTTTTT.

About this clonotype itself: One base away lies a much larger clone, so this may be a sequencing read error. V and J are TRBV7-2 and TRBJ2-2; D unresolved. Germline CDR1 reads SGHTA; CDR2 reads FQGNSA. The CDR3 spans 14 residues. Trimming pared 4 bases from V and 4 bases from J, leaving 10 bases between. CDR3 coding DNA: TGTGCCAGCAGCTCTCTAAAAGGCACCGGGGAGCTGTTTTTT. This sequence encodes CASSSLKGTGELFF. The full variable domain, with the rest looked up from reference TRBV7-2 and TRBJ2-2, is GAGVSQSPSNKVTEKGKDVELRCDPISGHTALYWYRQSLGQGLEFLIYFQGNSAPDKSGLPSDRFSAERTGGSVSTLTIQRTQQEDSAVYLCASSSLKGTGELFFGEGSRLTVL.

This clonotype was seen at least ten times. The chain uses TRBV5-1 and TRBJ2-7; 10 bases map to TRBD2. Germline V gene data show CDR1 as SGHRS and CDR2 as YFSETQ. The CDR3 consists of 14 residues. With 5 bases clipped from V and 7 bases from J, the junction kept 9 bases outside the gene matches. The CDR3 sequence: CASRASGSGREQYF. The CDR3 bases are TGCGCCAGCAGGGCTAGCGGGAGCGGGAGGGAGCAGTACTTC.

This clonotype was counted at least ten times. The chain has TRBV20-1 and TRBJ2-5; 7 bases agree with TRBD2. This CDR3 is built from 14 residues. CDR1 and CDR2 from the germline V gene are DFQATT and SNEGSKA (reference sequence). V was clipped by 1 base and J by 1 base; unmatched bases: 3. CDR3 amino acids: CSARVGTIQETQYF. The CDR3 DNA reads as TGCAGTGCTAGAGTAGGGACTATCCAAGAGACCCAGTACTTC.

This clonotype has a count of ten or more. This chain uses TRBV5-6 with TRBJ2-7; possibly TRBD1 for D (5 bases). The CDR3 is 11 residues long. The germline V and J ends were trimmed by 4 bases and 4 bases, with 6 bases remaining between them. From germline, CDR1 is SGHDT and CDR2 YYEEEE. The CDR3 DNA sequence: TGTGCCAGCAGCCGGACATACGAGCAGTACTTC. Translating gives CASSRTYEQYF.

This clonotype has ten or more counts. The genes are TRBV6-6 and TRBJ2-5; either TRBD1 or TRBD2 may fit D (5 bases each). V lost 3 bases and J lost 5, with 10 bases in between. Per the germline V gene, CDR1 is MNHNY and CDR2 is SVGAGI (reference sequence). This CDR3 region has 13 residues. The CDR3 DNA is TGTGCCAGCAGTTATGGTGGGGACGAGACCCAGTACTTC. It codes for CASSYGGDETQYF.

This clonotype is classed as medium-sized (0.01 to 0.1%). The chain couples TRBV29-1 to TRBJ1-2; 7 bases are shared with TRBD1. The trim removed 6 bases at V and 8 bases at J, leaving 6 bases unmatched. The germline CDR1 and CDR2 sequences are SQVTM and ANQGSEA. The CDR3 sequence is 11 residues long. The CDR3 coding sequence is TGCAGCGTCACGACAGGGAGCGGCTACACCTTC. It encodes CSVTTGSGYTF.

This clonotype was seen ten or more times. An end of the junction differs from the germline gene, which may be a read error. This chain's CDR3 is CASSTAAERDVRVYEQYF. CDR3 in DNA: TGTGCTAGCAGCACAGCGGCAGAAAGAGACGTCCGGGTCTACGAGCAGTACTTC. The rearrangement links TRBV7-7 to TRBJ2-7; weak D call: TRBD2 (5 bases). The CDR3 length is 18 residues. The germline V gene encodes CDR1 SSHAT and CDR2 FNYEAQ (reference sequence).

This clonotype was detected many times. The rearrangement uses TRBV24-1 and TRBJ2-2; the D is unclear. V was shortened by 8 bases and J by 9 bases, with 6 bases between the two germline ends. The V gene's germline CDR1 is KGHDR and CDR2 SFDVKD. CDR3 size: 10 residues. The CDR3 nucleotides read TGTGCCACCATCCACTGGGAGCTGTTTTTT. It encodes CATIHWELFF.

This clonotype was counted ten times or more. V usage is TRBV6-1 and J usage is TRBJ2-5, with D hard to call. In germline, CDR1 is MNHNS, CDR2 SASEGT. This CDR3 has 14 residues. Trimming stripped 3 bases from V and 3 bases from J, with 11 bases between. Here the CDR3 DNA reads TGTGCCAGCAGTGAGATTTATACTGAAGAGACCCAGTACTTC. As protein: CASSEIYTEETQYF.

A note on this clonotype: This may stem from a read error, because a much larger clone lies one nucleotide away. The J gene is TRBJ2-7, the V gene TRBV6-5, with TRBD1 identical over 10 bases. With V trimmed by 8 bases and J by 5 bases, 9 bases remained unmatched. CDR3 length: 14 amino acids. Germline assignment: CDR1 MNHEY and CDR2 SVGAGI. The CDR3 DNA follows: TGTGCCAGCGGTTCAGGGACAGGGGCGGACGAGCAGTACTTC. As protein: CASGSGTGADEQYF.

This clonotype was seen ten or more times. CDR3 loop: CASSEEGRGNEQYF. DNA for the CDR3: TGTGCCAGCAGTGAAGAGGGCAGGGGGAACGAGCAGTACTTC. This chain uses TRBV2 with TRBJ2-7; 7 nucleotides line up with TRBD1. In germline, CDR1 is SNHLY, CDR2 FYNNEI. Losses at the gene ends were 1 base for V and 5 bases for J; bases not matched to a gene: 5. This CDR3 has 14 amino acids.

This clonotype was seen ten or more times. The J gene is TRBJ1-2, the V gene TRBV4-1, with D unclear. Trimming removed 4 bases from V and 0 bases from J, with 12 bases in between. Germline-derived CDR1 and CDR2 are MGHRA and YSYEKL. There are 15 residues in the CDR3. The chain's CDR3 is CASSRLGQTNYGYTF. The CDR3 region has the DNA TGCGCCAGCAGCCGATTGGGCCAGACTAACTATGGCTACACCTTC.

This clonotype was detected only a few times. The V gene is TRBV19, the J gene TRBJ2-1; D remains unclear. V lost 4 bases and J 2 bases, leaving 12 bases between the germline ends. The CDR3 loop spans 15 amino acids. The germline V gene encodes CDR1 LNHDA and CDR2 SQIVND (reference sequence). CDR3 amino acids: CASSRAELTYNEQFF. In DNA, the CDR3 is TGTGCCAGTAGTAGGGCGGAGCTCACCTACAATGAGCAGTTCTTC.

This clonotype was counted ten times or more. The genes are TRBV11-2 and TRBJ2-5; TRBD1 is a possible D gene (6 bases). Trimming took off 5 bases at V and 4 bases at J, with 20 bases between the two ends. CDR3 length equals 16 residues. The germline V gene has CDR1 SGHAT and CDR2 FQNNGV. In DNA, the CDR3 is TGTGCCAGCAGCGTATTAGGACTTGTGGGGGCAGAGACCCAGTACTTC. Its translation: CASSVLGLVGAETQYF. The variable domain in full, completed from reference TRBV11-2 and TRBJ2-5, reads EAGVAQSPRYKIIEKRQSVAFWCNPISGHATLYWYQQILGQGPKLLIQFQNNGVVDDSQLPKDRFSAERLKGVDSTLKIQPAKLEDSAVYLCASSVLGLVGAETQYFGPGTRLLVL.

This clonotype was counted ten times or more. The chain combines TRBV4-1 with TRBJ2-2, with D tentatively TRBD2 (5 bases). V was pared by 1 base and J by 7 bases, with 7 bases between. The germline V gene has CDR1 MGHRA and CDR2 YSYEKL. This CDR3 has 13 residues. The CDR3 loop is CASSQGGLGELFF. As DNA, the CDR3 is TGCGCCAGCAGCCAAGGCGGGCTCGGGGAGCTGTTTTTT.

This clonotype was detected many times. This chain joins TRBV12-3 or TRBV12-4 and TRBJ2-5, with 8 bases identical to TRBD2. The V segment lost 7 bases and the J segment 0 bases; nucleotides outside the gene matches: 4. This CDR3 region has 14 residues. CDR3: CASTPGGDQETQYF. The CDR3 DNA is TGTGCCAGCACCCCGGGGGGGGACCAAGAGACCCAGTACTTC.

This clonotype is labeled as large. The J gene is TRBJ2-7, the V gene TRBV5-1; tentatively, D is TRBD1 or TRBD2 (5 bases each). V dropped 0 bases and J dropped 5 bases, with 9 bases sitting between them. The CDR3 length is 13 residues. Germline assignment: CDR1 SGHRS and CDR2 YFSETQ. CDR3 protein: CASSLARGHEQYF. In DNA, the CDR3 is TGCGCCAGCAGCTTGGCCCGGGGCCACGAGCAGTACTTC.

There are a few counts of this clonotype. The CDR3 loop is CASSFVSGAFSYLDYEQYF. The DNA of the CDR3 is TGTGCCAGCAGTTTTGTTAGCGGAGCCTTCTCCTACCTTGACTACGAGCAGTACTTC. The chain combines TRBV28 with TRBJ2-7; perhaps TRBD2 as D (6 bases). The V gene's germline CDR1 is MDHEN and CDR2 SYDVKM. Trimming stripped 3 bases from V and 3 bases from J, with 27 bases between. CDR3 length: 19 amino acids.

This clonotype was observed many times. J is TRBJ2-1 and V is TRBV20-1, with a tentative D call TRBD1 (6 bases). Trimming removed 7 bases from V and 9 bases from J, with 13 bases in between. The length of the CDR3 is 11 residues. Germline V gene sequence: CDR1 DFQATT, CDR2 SNEGSKA (reference sequence). The CDR3 protein is CSEQGEVEQFF. The CDR3 DNA reads as TGCAGTGAACAGGGCGAGGTTGAGCAGTTCTTC.

This clonotype was detected ten times or more. V is TRBV24-1 and J is TRBJ2-3; 10 bases line up with TRBD2. CDR1 KGHDR and CDR2 SFDVKD come from the germline V gene. This CDR3 region has 15 residues. The V segment lost 4 bases and the J segment 4 bases; nucleotides outside the gene matches: 4. The CDR3 sequence: CATSDQRGGADTQYF. The CDR3 nucleotides are TGTGCCACCAGTGACCAGCGGGGGGGGGCAGATACGCAGTATTTT.

This clonotype has ten or more counts. This rearrangement joins TRBV5-4 to TRBJ2-3, with 8 bases matching TRBD1. The germline V gene encodes CDR1 SGHNT and CDR2 YYREEE (reference sequence). This CDR3 is 15 amino acids long. V trimming: 4 bases; J trimming: 1 base; junction bases outside the gene matches: 5. The CDR3 protein is CASSPDRVGTDTQYF. The CDR3 region has the DNA TGTGCCAGCAGCCCGGACAGGGTGGGCACAGATACGCAGTATTTT.

This clonotype was seen repeatedly, ten times or more. The genes are TRBV20-1 and TRBJ2-7; TRBD1 aligns across 8 bases. This CDR3 is 14 amino acids long. Germline V gene data show CDR1 as DFQATT and CDR2 as SNEGSKA (reference sequence). V was pared by 1 base and J by 0 bases, with 2 bases of the junction left unmatched. The CDR3 DNA sequence: TGCAGTGCTAGAGGGACAGGGAGCTCCTACGAGCAGTACTTC. This gives the protein CSARGTGSSYEQYF.

This clonotype was observed many times. The J gene is TRBJ2-3, the V gene TRBV10-1; 11 nucleotides match TRBD2. The ends lost 3 bases at V and 3 bases at J; junction bases unmatched: 11. Germline V CDR1 and CDR2: WNHNN, SYGVQD (reference sequence). CDR3 length equals 18 residues. Here the CDR3 DNA reads TGCGCCAGCAGTGAAGAGGGCATAGCGGGGGGGATGACAGATACGCAGTATTTT. It codes for CASSEEGIAGGMTDTQYF.

This clonotype was seen ten or more times. The chain links TRBV7-9 to TRBJ2-3; 8 bases map to TRBD1. The CDR3 extends over 13 amino acids. CDR1 and CDR2 (germline): SEHNR, FQNEAQ (reference sequence). The trim removed 6 bases at V and 9 bases at J, leaving 8 bases unmatched. The CDR3 loop reads CASRYLQGDTQYF. CDR3 in DNA: TGTGCCAGCAGGTATCTACAGGGGGACACGCAGTATTTT.